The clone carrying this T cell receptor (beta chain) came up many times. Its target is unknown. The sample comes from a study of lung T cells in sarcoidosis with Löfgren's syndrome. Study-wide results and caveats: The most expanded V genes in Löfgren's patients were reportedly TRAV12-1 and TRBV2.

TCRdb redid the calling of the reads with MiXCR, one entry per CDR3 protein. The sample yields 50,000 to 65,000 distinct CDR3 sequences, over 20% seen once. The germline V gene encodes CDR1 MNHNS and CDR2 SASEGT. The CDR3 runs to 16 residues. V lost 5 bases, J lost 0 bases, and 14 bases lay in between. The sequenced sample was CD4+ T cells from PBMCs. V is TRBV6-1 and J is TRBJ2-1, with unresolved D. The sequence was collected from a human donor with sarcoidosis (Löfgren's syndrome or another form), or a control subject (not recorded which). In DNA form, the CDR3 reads TGTGCCAGCAGTTATGGTTCGTGGGGCTCCTACAATGAGCAGTTCTTC. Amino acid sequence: CASSYGSWGSYNEQFF.